A single sample is the source of the 20 T cell receptor beta chains below, sequenced in a study of blood T cell repertoires in COVID-19. TCRdb keeps only in-frame clones here, not all; method: immunoSEQ multiplex PCR. The data hold about 260,000 clones, with around nine tenths observed a single time. Sequencing used peripheral blood. Every receptor here comes from a woman aged 60-75 years with COVID-19, enrolled during active disease.

The chain links TRBV5-1 to TRBJ1-6, with a weak D call TRBD1 (5 bases). CDR3 length equals 15 residues. Trimming cost V 0 bases and J 10 bases, with 14 bases left between them. Looked up from germline, CDR1 is SGHRS and CDR2 is YFSETQ. CDR3 bases: TGCGCCAGCAGCTTGGTGGGCAGGGAGGAATCACCCCTCCACTTT. Its protein product is CASSLVGREESPLHF.

J is TRBJ2-7 and V is TRBV7-8; 8 nucleotides align to TRBD1. This CDR3 region has 15 residues. Germline trimming cut 6 bases from V and 5 bases from J; bases unmatched to any gene: 12. Germline loops: CDR1 SGHVS, CDR2 FQNEAQ. The CDR3 here is CASRPPGQGRNEQYF. The CDR3 DNA sequence: TGTGCCAGCAGACCTCCCGGACAGGGTCGAAACGAGCAGTACTTC.

In DNA form, the CDR3 reads TGTGCCAGCAGTCTACAGGGGATGGGCAATCAGCCCCAGCATTTT. Protein: CASSLQGMGNQPQHF. The rearrangement uses TRBV7-2 and TRBJ1-5; 7 nucleotides agree with TRBD1. After removal of 6 bases from V and 2 bases from J, the junction contained 7 bases not matched to a gene. This CDR3 has 15 residues. The V gene's germline CDR1 is SGHTA and CDR2 FQGNSA.

The V gene is TRBV28, the J gene TRBJ1-4; 8 bases agree with TRBD1. Germline trimming cut 6 bases from V and 5 bases from J; bases unmatched to any gene: 8. The CDR3 spans 15 residues. Germline V CDR1 and CDR2: MDHEN, SYDVKM. In DNA form, the CDR3 reads TGTGCCAGCAGCCCCGTGGGACAGGCAAATGAAAAACTGTTTTTT. This gives the protein CASSPVGQANEKLFF.

The chain carries TRBV5-4 and TRBJ2-7; a weak D match, TRBD2 (6 bases). CDR3 length: 15 residues. V was clipped by 4 bases and J by 2 bases, with 16 bases between them. CDR1 is SGHNT, CDR2 YYREEE, per germline (reference sequence). The CDR3 DNA sequence: TGTGCCAGCAGCCGTGTGCGGGGCGGCACCTACGAGCAGTACTTC. Translation gives CASSRVRGGTYEQYF.

The chain uses TRBV28 and TRBJ1-5, with 7 bases that match TRBD1. The CDR3 consists of 15 residues. V was clipped by 2 bases and J by 2 bases; unmatched bases: 3. Germline lookup yields CDR1 MDHEN and CDR2 SYDVKM. CDR3 nucleotides: TGTGCCAGCAGTTTAAGTACAGGGGGCAATCAGCCCCAGCATTTT. This gives the protein CASSLSTGGNQPQHF.

The chain links TRBV7-2 to TRBJ1-6; D may be TRBD1 (5 bases). The CDR3 contains 18 residues. V shed 1 base and J shed 0 bases, with 13 bases lying between them. The germline V gene encodes CDR1 SGHTA and CDR2 FQGNSA. This CDR3 is CASSLGRTRSSYNSPLHF. The DNA of the CDR3 is TGTGCCAGCAGCTTAGGACGGACAAGGAGCTCCTATAATTCACCCCTCCACTTT.

This clone was detected only once. The chain has TRBV7-9 and TRBJ2-3; 12 positions agree with TRBD2. Germline V gene lookup returns CDR1 SEHNR and CDR2 FQNEAQ (reference sequence). The CDR3 extends over 15 amino acids. V was pared by 1 base and J by 5 bases, with 1 base of the junction left unmatched. The CDR3 here is CASSLGLAGVDTQYF. As DNA, the CDR3 is TGTGCCAGCAGCTTAGGACTAGCGGGAGTAGATACGCAGTATTTT.

The chain recombines TRBV9 with TRBJ1-1, with a weak D call TRBD1 (6 bases). Trimming removed 0 bases from V and 4 bases from J, with 7 bases in between. From germline, CDR1 is SGDLS and CDR2 YYNGEE. The CDR3 spans 13 residues. The CDR3 sequence: CASSVGDTTEAFF. In DNA, the CDR3 is TGTGCCAGCAGCGTAGGGGACACCACTGAAGCTTTCTTT.

This clone showed up just once. This chain connects TRBV6-5 to TRBJ1-2, with 7 bases aligning to TRBD1. CDR1 MNHEY and CDR2 SVGAGI come from the germline V gene. The ends lost 6 bases at V and 8 bases at J; junction bases unmatched: 6. The CDR3 is 12 amino acids. The CDR3: CASRTGMRGYTF. In nucleotides, the CDR3 is TGTGCCAGCAGGACAGGGATGAGAGGCTACACCTTC.

This chain links TRBV10-3 with TRBJ2-2; 15 nucleotides align to TRBD2. CDR3 length: 20 residues. CDR1 is ENHRY and CDR2 is SYGVKD in the germline V gene. The junction had 11 bases not matched to a gene; V was cut back by 2 bases and J by 4 bases. This CDR3 reads CAISEPPRTSGRALTGELFF. Written as DNA, the CDR3 is TGTGCCATCAGTGAGCCACCCCGGACTAGCGGGAGGGCCCTCACCGGGGAGCTGTTTTTT.

V usage is TRBV27 and J usage is TRBJ2-1; 8 positions match TRBD2. The germline gives CDR1 MNHEY, CDR2 SMNVEV (reference sequence). With 2 bases clipped from V and 6 bases from J, the junction kept 15 bases outside the gene matches. The CDR3 totals 18 residues. CDR3 in DNA: TGTGCCAGCAGTTTAAGGTGGGCTAGCGGGCCGATACCCAATGAGCAGTTCTTC. Protein product: CASSLRWASGPIPNEQFF.

As to this clone: The junction shows a germline mismatch at one end, possibly a read error. This sequence joins TRBV5-1 and TRBJ1-4; D remains unclear. The CDR3 sequence is 14 residues long. Germline V lookup: CDR1 SGHRS, CDR2 YFSETQ. The CDR3 loop is CASTLVGANEKLFF. CDR3 coding DNA: TGCGCCAGCACCTTGGTGGGCGCTAATGAAAAACTGTTTTTT.

This clone was recorded only once. V is TRBV30 and J is TRBJ2-7; possible D gene TRBD2, 5 bases. V gave up 0 bases and J gave up 4 bases, with 13 bases separating them. The CDR3 runs 14 residues. Germline values: CDR1 GTSNPN, CDR2 SVGIG (reference sequence). The CDR3: CAWSVPGGWYEQYF. CDR3 sequence (DNA): TGTGCCTGGAGTGTGCCGGGCGGGTGGTACGAGCAGTACTTC.

This chain joins TRBV9 and TRBJ1-4; 7 nucleotides line up with TRBD1. The CDR3 consists of 15 residues. V shed 4 bases, J shed 1 base, and the junction held 4 bases outside the gene matches. Germline values: CDR1 SGDLS, CDR2 YYNGEE. The CDR3 here is CASSPRTGTNEKLFF. CDR3 DNA: TGTGCCAGCAGCCCGAGGACAGGAACTAATGAAAAACTGTTTTTT.

The chain couples TRBV23-1 to TRBJ2-1, with TRBD2 matching over 9 bases. TRBV23-1 is an ORF; its function is uncertain. The CDR3 spans 16 residues. The junction had 7 bases not matched to a gene; V was cut back by 0 bases and J by 7 bases. Written as DNA, the CDR3 is TGCGCCAGCAGTCAATCCCCCTGCGGGAGGGATAATGAGCAGTTCTTC. It is translated as CASSQSPCGRDNEQFF.

This chain joins TRBV5-1 and TRBJ2-1, with D perhaps TRBD2 (6 bases). The CDR3 loop spans 14 amino acids. Germline CDR1 is SGHRS and CDR2 is YFSETQ. The ends were cut back, 0 bases at V and 5 bases at J, with 9 bases in the middle. The CDR3 DNA sequence: TGCGCCAGCAGCTTGGCTAGCGTGAACAATGAGCAGTTCTTC. It yields the protein CASSLASVNNEQFF.

V and J are TRBV19 and TRBJ2-1; the match to TRBD2 covers 14 bases. The CDR3 contains 20 residues. The junction had 15 bases not matched to a gene; V was cut back by 4 bases and J by 4 bases. From germline, CDR1 is LNHDA and CDR2 SQIVND (reference sequence). The CDR3 DNA sequence: TGTGCCAGTAGTACCACCGGGACTAGCGGGGGTGGGGTCACTTACAATGAGCAGTTCTTC. This translates into CASSTTGTSGGGVTYNEQFF.

As DNA, the CDR3 is TGCGCCAGCAGCCAAGGAACGCAGGCGAATCAGCCCCAGCATTTT. It is translated as CASSQGTQANQPQHF. This chain links TRBV4-1 with TRBJ1-5; D not resolved. The CDR3 runs to 15 residues. Trimming cost V 1 base and J 4 bases, with 11 bases left between them. Per germline, CDR1 MGHRA and CDR2 YSYEKL.

The chain recombines TRBV7-7 with TRBJ2-7; 14 bases match TRBD2. Germline V CDR1 and CDR2: SSHAT, FNYEAQ (reference sequence). Trimming removed 5 bases from V and 4 bases from J; junction bases left unmatched: 4. CDR3 size: 15 residues. CDR3 region: CASSTGTSGSYEQYF. The CDR3 region has the DNA TGTGCCAGCAGCACCGGGACTAGCGGGAGTTACGAGCAGTACTTC.